This T cell receptor (beta chain) appears in the sequencing data of a study of blood T cells in healthy people across ages. For the study at large: In model experiments, template switching was able to capture about one barcoded beta molecule for every two T cells that were present.

It was with a sample-barcoded 5' primer and a J-beta primer mix that a second PCR of about 6 to 12 cycles was run. A 12-random-nucleotide template-switch adaptor tagged each cDNA molecule. MiXCR was run by TCRdb on the 5' RACE reads, yielding one entry per CDR3 protein. The sample holds about 380,000 distinct CDR3 sequences, roughly half seen once. Germline V gene data show CDR1 as GTSNPN and CDR2 as SVGIG (reference sequence). V lost 1 base to trimming and J lost 0 bases, with 4 bases between them. This CDR3 comprises 13 residues. Each donor had 9 to 10 milliliters of peripheral blood drawn. Sequencing was performed on blood. The rearrangement links TRBV30 to TRBJ1-5; D is undetermined. This receptor was identified in a man between 60 and 75 years old in good health. The CDR3 DNA reads TGTGCCTGGAGTGGGGGTAGCAATCAGCCCCAGCATTTT. This codes for CAWSGGSNQPQHF.